The 31 T cell receptor beta chains presented below share a single source sample, sequenced in a study of CD8 T cells in Susac syndrome. Roughly 0.45 to 1 ug RNA was reverse transcribed with random hexamers. TCRdb independently ran MiXCR on the immunoSEQ multiplex PCR reads; one entry per CDR3 protein. Seen here are around 150,000 distinct CDR3 sequences, approximately 95% observed once, and the top ten hold about 0.11%. Source material: CD4+ T cells from PBMCs. The source is a human donor with multiple sclerosis.

This chain joins TRBV29-1 and TRBJ2-7; TRBD1 might be the D (6 bases). Trimming stripped 4 bases from V and 2 bases from J, with 15 bases between. The CDR3 consists of 14 residues. Germline loops: CDR1 SQVTM, CDR2 ANQGSEA. The CDR3 loop is CSVVKAGVTYEQYF. The DNA of the CDR3 is TGCAGCGTTGTGAAGGCAGGGGTAACCTACGAGCAGTACTTC.

The chain joins TRBV28 to TRBJ2-7; D uncertain. This CDR3 region has 13 residues. CDR1 is MDHEN and CDR2 is SYDVKM in the germline V gene. Trimming took 5 bases from V and 3 from J, leaving 11 bases between them. In DNA, the CDR3 is TGTGCCAGCAGTCTAAGTGGGGTCTACGAGCAGTACTTC. The encoded protein is CASSLSGVYEQYF.

The V and J genes are TRBV20-1 and TRBJ2-3, with 9 bases fitting TRBD1. Germline CDR1 DFQATT, CDR2 SNEGSKA (reference sequence). V lost 2 bases, J lost 0 bases, and 9 bases stayed unmatched. CDR3 length: 17 residues. The CDR3 sequence: CSARSFSGQGSTDTQYF. In nucleotides, the CDR3 is TGCAGTGCTAGATCCTTCTCGGGACAGGGAAGCACAGATACGCAGTATTTT.

The chain recombines TRBV19 with TRBJ2-3; 9 bases are shared with TRBD1. Trimming cost V 4 bases and J 5 bases; bases outside gene matches: 7. This CDR3 region has 15 residues. Germline CDR1 is LNHDA and CDR2 is SQIVND (reference sequence). The CDR3 protein is CASSTGTGKGDTQYF. CDR3 sequence (DNA): TGTGCCAGTAGTACCGGGACAGGGAAGGGAGATACGCAGTATTTT.

The chain links TRBV11-1 to TRBJ2-7, with 7 bases matching TRBD1. The germline CDR1 and CDR2 sequences are SGHAT and FQDESV (reference sequence). The CDR3 is 15 amino acids. V lost 5 bases, J lost 0 bases, and 7 bases stayed unmatched. The CDR3 loop is CASSHRQGRSYEQYF. The CDR3 DNA sequence: TGTGCCAGCAGCCATAGACAGGGCCGCTCCTACGAGCAGTACTTC.

V is TRBV20-1 and J is TRBJ2-7; TRBD2 agrees at 11 bases. Germline V gene sequence: CDR1 DFQATT, CDR2 SNEGSKA (reference sequence). V was clipped by 5 bases and J by 5 bases; unmatched bases: 11. The CDR3 length is 15 residues. CDR3: CSAPALAGGPDEQYF. The CDR3 nucleotides are TGCAGTGCTCCGGCCTTAGCGGGAGGGCCTGACGAGCAGTACTTC.

The chain carries TRBV11-2 and TRBJ2-5, with D possibly TRBD2 on 5 matching bases. With 5 bases removed from V and 5 bases from J, the gap between germline ends came to 18 bases. Germline V gives CDR1 SGHAT, CDR2 FQNNGV. The CDR3 runs to 15 residues. The CDR3 loop is CASSPAGERRETQYF. The DNA for the CDR3 is TGTGCCAGCAGCCCCGCCGGGGAGAGGCGCGAGACCCAGTACTTC.

The gene calls are TRBV30 and TRBJ1-1, with D perhaps TRBD1 (5 bases). The ends were cut back, 3 bases at V and 1 base at J, with 9 bases in the middle. CDR1 GTSNPN and CDR2 SVGIG come from the germline V gene (reference sequence). The CDR3 is 13 residues long. The CDR3 spells CAWRWGKNTEAFF. Here the CDR3 DNA reads TGTGCCTGGAGATGGGGCAAGAACACTGAAGCTTTCTTT.

V is TRBV9 and J is TRBJ1-1; a weak D match, TRBD1 (5 bases). In germline, CDR1 is SGDLS, CDR2 YYNGEE. The CDR3 spans 14 residues. Trimming removed 4 bases from V and 1 base from J, with 11 bases in between. CDR3 in DNA: TGTGCCAGCAGCTACCGGGGCCAGAACACTGAAGCTTTCTTT. This encodes CASSYRGQNTEAFF.

This chain connects TRBV3-1 to TRBJ2-5, with D perhaps TRBD2 (6 bases). Looked up from germline, CDR1 is LGHDT and CDR2 is YNNKEL (reference sequence). CDR3 size: 12 residues. Trimming pared 4 bases from V and 5 bases from J, leaving 8 bases between. CDR3 DNA sequence: TGTGCCAGCAGCCCGGGGAGGGAGACCCAGTACTTC. Translating it yields CASSPGRETQYF.

The chain links TRBV6-1 to TRBJ2-7; D possibly corresponds to TRBD2 (6 bases). The V gene's germline CDR1 is MNHNS and CDR2 SASEGT. The V end lost 6 bases, the J end lost 3 bases, and 18 bases lay between the germline ends. The CDR3 length is 15 residues. The CDR3 DNA follows: TGTGCCAGCAGGAGCGAGGGGACGCGGGGCTACGAGCAGTACTTC. It specifies CASRSEGTRGYEQYF.

This chain joins TRBV29-1 and TRBJ1-3; D is unclear. There are 11 residues in the CDR3. The germline V gene encodes CDR1 SQVTM and CDR2 ANQGSEA. Trimming cost V 6 bases and J 0 bases, with 3 bases left between them. CDR3 region: CSVHSGNTIYF. For the CDR3, the DNA is TGCAGCGTACACTCTGGAAACACCATATATTTT. The full variable domain, its missing parts supplied by reference TRBV29-1 and TRBJ1-3, is SAVISQKPSRDICQRGTSLTIQCQVDSQVTMMFWYRQQPGQSLTLIATANQGSEATYESGFVIDKFPISRPNLTFSTLTVSNMSPEDSSIYLCSVHSGNTIYFGEGSWLTVV.

The rearrangement uses TRBV7-3 and TRBJ1-6, with 9 bases fitting TRBD1. CDR1 and CDR2 (germline): SGHTA, FQGTGA. The CDR3 loop spans 15 amino acids. Losses at the gene ends were 5 bases for V and 7 bases for J; bases not matched to a gene: 6. The CDR3 is CASSPGTGMNSPLHF. The CDR3 coding sequence is TGTGCCAGCAGCCCAGGGACAGGGATGAATTCACCCCTCCACTTT.

This clonotype appeared once. The chain combines TRBV7-9 with TRBJ2-1, with a possible D match to TRBD2 (6 bases). The CDR3 has 14 residues. V was cut by 1 base and J by 3 bases, with 7 bases left in between. The germline CDR1 and CDR2 sequences are SEHNR and FQNEAQ (reference sequence). The CDR3 protein is CASSLGGDYNEQFF. The CDR3 DNA reads TGTGCCAGCAGCTTAGGCGGGGACTACAATGAGCAGTTCTTC. The full variable domain, with the rest looked up from reference TRBV7-9 and TRBJ2-1, is DTGVSQNPRHKITKRGQNVTFRCDPISEHNRLYWYRQTLGQGPEFLTYFQNEAQLEKSRLLSDRFSAERPKGSFSTLEIQRTEQGDSAMYLCASSLGGDYNEQFFGPGTRLTVL.

The V call is TRBV7-3, the J call TRBJ2-5; 7 bases agree with TRBD2. V lost 5 bases, J lost 1 base, and 13 bases stayed unmatched. The CDR3 covers 17 residues. Looked up from germline, CDR1 is SGHTA and CDR2 is FQGTGA. The CDR3, as DNA: TGTGCCAGCAGCCCACGGGTTGCTAGCGGAACCCAAGAGACCCAGTACTTC. Translation: CASSPRVASGTQETQYF.

J is TRBJ2-7 and V is TRBV12-3 or TRBV12-4; 12 nucleotides line up with TRBD2. This CDR3 has 16 amino acids. The J segment lost 2 bases and the V segment lost 6 bases, leaving 8 bases of the junction unmatched. The CDR3 here is CASSLLLAGGPYEQYF. The CDR3 DNA sequence: TGTGCCAGCAGCCTTCTACTAGCGGGAGGTCCCTACGAGCAGTACTTC.

The chain has TRBV7-3 and TRBJ1-1; D is perhaps TRBD1 (5 bases). The CDR3 is 13 amino acids. The ends were cut back, 6 bases at V and 4 bases at J, with 12 bases in the middle. Germline values: CDR1 SGHTA, CDR2 FQGTGA. This CDR3 reads CASRADSPTEAFF. CDR3 DNA: TGTGCCAGCAGGGCAGACAGCCCCACTGAAGCTTTCTTT.

The chain recombines TRBV30 with TRBJ1-2; D is unclear. This CDR3 is 13 amino acids long. Germline-derived CDR1 and CDR2 are GTSNPN and SVGIG (reference sequence). V shed 4 bases and J shed 7 bases, with 16 bases lying between them. The CDR3 DNA is TGTGCCTGGAACACGATGGGGTTTAGTGGCTACACCTTC. It is translated as CAWNTMGFSGYTF.

The chain has TRBV3-1 and TRBJ2-1, with TRBD2 matching over 11 bases. V was clipped by 2 bases and J by 7 bases; unmatched bases: 1. Germline V gene lookup returns CDR1 LGHDT and CDR2 YNNKEL (reference sequence). CDR3 length: 14 amino acids. In DNA form, the CDR3 reads TGTGCCAGCAGCCAAAGACTAGCGGGGAATGAGCAGTTCTTC. It yields the protein CASSQRLAGNEQFF.

The rearrangement joins TRBV9 to TRBJ2-1, with 7 bases that match TRBD2. CDR1 and CDR2 from the germline V gene are SGDLS and YYNGEE. CDR3 size: 15 residues. V trimming: 3 bases; J trimming: 0 bases; junction bases outside the gene matches: 3. The CDR3 DNA reads as TGTGCCAGCAGCGACGCGGGAGTCTCCTACAATGAGCAGTTCTTC. The encoded protein is CASSDAGVSYNEQFF. Supplemented by reference TRBV9 and TRBJ2-1, the full variable domain reads DSGVTQTPKHLITATGQRVTLRCSPRSGDLSVYWYQQSLDQGLQFLIQYYNGEERAKGNILERFSAQQFPDLHSELNLSSLELGDSALYFCASSDAGVSYNEQFFGPGTRLTVL.

This clonotype was detected once. This sequence joins TRBV23-1 and TRBJ2-5; 9 nucleotides match TRBD1. TRBV23-1 qualifies as an ORF whose function is uncertain. V dropped 2 bases and J dropped 5; count of bases not matched to a gene: 12. This CDR3 spans 17 amino acids. DNA of the CDR3: TGCGCCAGCAGTCAAGTGGGGGACAGGGCAAGGCGGGAGACCCAGTACTTC. This encodes CASSQVGDRARRETQYF.

The chain uses TRBV5-1 and TRBJ2-5; 11 nucleotides line up with TRBD2. CDR1 SGHRS and CDR2 YFSETQ come from the germline V gene. V gave up 3 bases and J gave up 5 bases; unmatched junction bases: 9. CDR3 size: 16 residues. CDR3: CASSSPGTSGQETQYF. The CDR3 nucleotides are TGCGCCAGCAGCTCTCCTGGGACTAGCGGACAGGAGACCCAGTACTTC.

V gene TRBV2 combines with J gene TRBJ2-7; D may be TRBD2 (6 bases). This CDR3 is built from 16 residues. With 9 bases removed from V and 0 bases from J, the gap between germline ends came to 21 bases. Germline V lookup: CDR1 SNHLY, CDR2 FYNNEI. The CDR3 sequence is CASRPQAGLSSYEQYF. The CDR3 DNA follows: TGTGCCAGTAGACCCCAGGCGGGGCTGAGCTCCTACGAGCAGTACTTC. The full variable domain, rest sourced from reference TRBV2 and TRBJ2-7, is EPEVTQTPSHQVTQMGQEVILRCVPISNHLYFYWYRQILGQKVEFLVSFYNNEISEKSEIFDDQFSVERPDGSNFTLKIRSTKLEDSAMYFCASRPQAGLSSYEQYFGPGTRLTVT.

The CDR3 DNA reads TGTGCCAGCAGTTTATTGGGCGGGGGCACGGGTGAGCAGTACTTC. This gives the protein CASSLLGGGTGEQYF. The chain is built from TRBV28 and TRBJ2-7; weak D call: TRBD2 (7 bases). The V end lost 1 base, the J end lost 7 bases, and 17 bases lay between the germline ends. From germline, CDR1 is MDHEN and CDR2 SYDVKM. The CDR3 sequence is 15 residues long.

The V call is TRBV12-3 or TRBV12-4, the J call TRBJ1-2; D remains unclear. V lost 5 bases and J 4 bases, leaving 8 bases between the germline ends. The CDR3 has 12 amino acids. CDR3 sequence reads: CASSPRTYGYTF. The CDR3 coding sequence is TGTGCCAGCAGTCCCCGGACCTATGGCTACACCTTC.

The V and J genes are TRBV2 and TRBJ2-5; D uncertain. V was trimmed by 6 bases and J by 5 bases, leaving 13 bases between them. CDR3 length: 13 residues. Germline V gene lookup returns CDR1 SNHLY and CDR2 FYNNEI. The CDR3 bases are TGTGCCAGCAGCAGATATCTATTGGAGACCCAGTACTTC. As protein: CASSRYLLETQYF.

J is TRBJ2-5 and V is TRBV5-6, with 7 bases fitting TRBD2. J was trimmed by 3 bases and V by 4 bases; bases with no gene match: 6. Germline values: CDR1 SGHDT, CDR2 YYEEEE. The CDR3 runs 14 residues. CDR3: CASSQAGVEETQYF. The CDR3 DNA sequence: TGTGCCAGCAGCCAGGCGGGGGTCGAAGAGACCCAGTACTTC.

The chain combines TRBV9 with TRBJ2-7; 8 nucleotides agree with TRBD2. The CDR3 totals 14 residues. CDR1 is SGDLS, CDR2 YYNGEE, per germline. Trimming at V came to 2 bases and at J to 3 bases, leaving 4 bases not matched to a gene. As DNA, the CDR3 is TGTGCCAGCAGCGTGGGACTAGAGGGCTACGAGCAGTACTTC. This translates into CASSVGLEGYEQYF.

The chain combines TRBV28 with TRBJ2-1; 7 positions agree with TRBD1. Trimming removed 2 bases from V and 3 bases from J; junction bases left unmatched: 4. The length of the CDR3 is 15 residues. Germline loops: CDR1 MDHEN, CDR2 SYDVKM. The CDR3 reads CASSLPGGLYNEQFF. The CDR3 DNA reads TGTGCCAGCAGTTTACCAGGGGGTCTCTACAATGAGCAGTTCTTC. Based on the CDR3 plus reference TRBV28 and TRBJ2-1, the full variable domain is DVKVTQSSRYLVKRTGEKVFLECVQDMDHENMFWYRQDPGLGLRLIYFSYDVKMKEKGDIPEGYSVSREKKERFSLILESASTNQTSMYLCASSLPGGLYNEQFFGPGTRLTVL.

This chain links TRBV12-3 or TRBV12-4 with TRBJ1-1; no reliable D call. V lost 3 bases to trimming and J lost 6 bases, with 11 bases between them. The CDR3 covers 13 residues. The CDR3 sequence: CASSLTAAAEAFF. The CDR3 nucleotides read TGTGCCAGCAGTTTGACGGCGGCGGCTGAAGCTTTCTTT.

The chain couples TRBV20-1 to TRBJ2-7; 7 positions agree with TRBD2. The germline CDR1 and CDR2 sequences are DFQATT and SNEGSKA (reference sequence). The CDR3 consists of 16 residues. V was pared by 6 bases and J by 1 base, with 15 bases of the junction left unmatched. The CDR3 sequence is CSATPIGRESSYEQYF. The CDR3 bases are TGCAGTGCCACACCAATAGGGCGGGAGTCGTCCTACGAGCAGTACTTC.